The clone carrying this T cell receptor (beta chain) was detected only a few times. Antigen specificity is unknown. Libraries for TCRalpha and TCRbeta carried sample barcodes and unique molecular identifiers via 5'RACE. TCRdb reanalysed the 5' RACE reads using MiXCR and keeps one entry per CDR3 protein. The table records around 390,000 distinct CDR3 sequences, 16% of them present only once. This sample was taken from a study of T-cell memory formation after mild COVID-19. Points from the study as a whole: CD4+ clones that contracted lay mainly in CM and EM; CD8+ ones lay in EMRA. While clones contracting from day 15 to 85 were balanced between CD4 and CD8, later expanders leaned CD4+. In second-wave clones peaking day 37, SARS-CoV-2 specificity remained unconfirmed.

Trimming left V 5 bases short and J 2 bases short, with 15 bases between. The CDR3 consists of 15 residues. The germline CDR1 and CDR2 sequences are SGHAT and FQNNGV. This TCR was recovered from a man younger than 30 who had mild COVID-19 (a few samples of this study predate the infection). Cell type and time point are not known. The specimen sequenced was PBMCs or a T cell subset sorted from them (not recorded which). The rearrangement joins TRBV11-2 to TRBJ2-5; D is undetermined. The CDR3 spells CASSPRTQDQETQYF. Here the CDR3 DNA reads TGTGCCAGCAGCCCAAGGACGCAGGATCAAGAGACCCAGTACTTC.